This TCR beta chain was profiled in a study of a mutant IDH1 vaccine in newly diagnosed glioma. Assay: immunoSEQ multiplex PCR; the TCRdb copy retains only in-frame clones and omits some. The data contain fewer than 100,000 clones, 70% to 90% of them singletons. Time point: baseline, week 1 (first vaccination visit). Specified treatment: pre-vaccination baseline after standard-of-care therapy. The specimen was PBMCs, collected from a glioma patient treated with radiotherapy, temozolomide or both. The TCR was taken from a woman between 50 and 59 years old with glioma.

The CDR3 DNA sequence: TGTGCCAGCTCACCAGGACGGAACAACTATGGCTACACCTTC. This translates into CASSPGRNNYGYTF. The V gene is TRBV18, the J gene TRBJ1-2; D is uncertain. CDR1 and CDR2 (germline): KGHSH, LQKENI. The CDR3 has 14 residues. Trimming removed 2 bases at V and 2 bases at J, with 9 bases between.